This T cell receptor (beta chain) was identified in a study of cytomegalovirus exposure and HLA in healthy donors. Study-wide results and limits: As immune exposure information, only CMV serostatus was available. Donors belonging to an Asian-associated ancestry cluster reportedly showed fewer N-insertions in productive TCRs than the approximately 640-donor mean, according to what a later analysis found. In an earlier analysis, in roughly 580 donors, most V segments appeared productive either ~87% or ~30% of the time.

Comments on this clone: Its antigen is not identified.

The PCR used 60 Vbeta and 13 Jbeta primers. The assay was immunoSEQ multiplex PCR, and TCRdb's table has in-frame clones only and misses some. The sample carries 200,000 to 250,000 clones, 75% recorded once. The CDR3 is 16 residues long. Trimming pared 2 bases from V and 5 bases from J, leaving 18 bases between. Germline assignment: CDR1 MNHEY and CDR2 SVGAGI. V usage is TRBV6-5 and J usage is TRBJ2-5; a possible D gene is TRBD1 (6 bases). The receptor comes from a woman between 25 and 40 years old in good health and CMV-seronegative. The sequenced sample was PBMCs. The chain's CDR3 is CASSYGRDTRAETQYF. CDR3 bases: TGTGCCAGCAGTTACGGACGGGACACTCGAGCCGAGACCCAGTACTTC.